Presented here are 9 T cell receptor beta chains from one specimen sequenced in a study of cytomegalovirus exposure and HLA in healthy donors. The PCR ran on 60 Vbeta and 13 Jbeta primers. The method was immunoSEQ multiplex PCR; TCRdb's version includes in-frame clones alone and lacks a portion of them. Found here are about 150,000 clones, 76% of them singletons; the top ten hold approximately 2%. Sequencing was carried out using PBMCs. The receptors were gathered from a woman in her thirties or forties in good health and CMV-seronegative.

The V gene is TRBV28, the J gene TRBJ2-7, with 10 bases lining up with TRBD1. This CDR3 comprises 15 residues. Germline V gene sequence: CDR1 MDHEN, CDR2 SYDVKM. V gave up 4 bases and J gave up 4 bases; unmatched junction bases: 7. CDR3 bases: TGTGCCAGCAGTTCGGGACAGGGGCAGAGGTACGAGCAGTACTTC. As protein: CASSSGQGQRYEQYF.

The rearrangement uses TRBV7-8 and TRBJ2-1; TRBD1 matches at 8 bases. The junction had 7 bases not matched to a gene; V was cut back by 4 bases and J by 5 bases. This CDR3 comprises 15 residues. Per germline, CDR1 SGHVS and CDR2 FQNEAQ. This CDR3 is CASSYWTGTDNEQFF. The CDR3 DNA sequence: TGTGCCAGCAGCTACTGGACAGGGACTGACAATGAGCAGTTCTTC.

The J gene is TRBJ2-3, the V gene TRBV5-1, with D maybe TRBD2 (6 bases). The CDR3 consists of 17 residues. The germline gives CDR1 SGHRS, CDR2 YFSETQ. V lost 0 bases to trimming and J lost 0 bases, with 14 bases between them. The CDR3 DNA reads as TGCGCCAGCAGCTTGGTTAGCGTAGCGGCTAGCACAGATACGCAGTATTTT. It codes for CASSLVSVAASTDTQYF.

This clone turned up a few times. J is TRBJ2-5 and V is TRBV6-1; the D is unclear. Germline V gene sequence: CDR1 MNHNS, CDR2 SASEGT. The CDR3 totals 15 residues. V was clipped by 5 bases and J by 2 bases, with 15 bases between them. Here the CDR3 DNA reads TGTGCCAGCAGTCACGACTTCCCCACGCAAGAGACCCAGTACTTC. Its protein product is CASSHDFPTQETQYF.

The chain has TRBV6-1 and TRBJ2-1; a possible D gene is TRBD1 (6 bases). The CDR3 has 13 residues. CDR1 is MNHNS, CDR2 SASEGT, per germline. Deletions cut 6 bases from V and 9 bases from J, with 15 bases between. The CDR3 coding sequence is TGTGCCAGCAGGGGGACAATACTGCCTGAGCAGTTCTTC. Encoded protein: CASRGTILPEQFF.

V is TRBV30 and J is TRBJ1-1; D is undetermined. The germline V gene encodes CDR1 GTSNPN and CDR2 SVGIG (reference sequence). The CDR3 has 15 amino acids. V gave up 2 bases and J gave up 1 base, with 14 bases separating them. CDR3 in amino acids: CAWSPPTSGNTEAFF. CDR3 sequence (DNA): TGTGCCTGGAGTCCTCCCACGTCGGGGAACACTGAAGCTTTCTTT.

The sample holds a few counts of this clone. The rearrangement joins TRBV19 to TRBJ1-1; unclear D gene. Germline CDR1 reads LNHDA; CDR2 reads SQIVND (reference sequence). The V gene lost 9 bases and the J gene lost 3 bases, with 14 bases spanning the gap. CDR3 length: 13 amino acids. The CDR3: CARLKYCHTEAFF. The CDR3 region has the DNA TGTGCCAGGCTAAAATACTGCCACACTGAAGCTTTCTTT.

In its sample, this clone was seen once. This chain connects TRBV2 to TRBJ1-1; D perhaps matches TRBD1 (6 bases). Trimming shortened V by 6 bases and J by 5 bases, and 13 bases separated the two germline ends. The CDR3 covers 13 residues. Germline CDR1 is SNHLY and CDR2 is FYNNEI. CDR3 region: CASRAGVGTEAFF. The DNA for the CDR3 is TGTGCCAGCAGGGCAGGGGTTGGAACTGAAGCTTTCTTT.

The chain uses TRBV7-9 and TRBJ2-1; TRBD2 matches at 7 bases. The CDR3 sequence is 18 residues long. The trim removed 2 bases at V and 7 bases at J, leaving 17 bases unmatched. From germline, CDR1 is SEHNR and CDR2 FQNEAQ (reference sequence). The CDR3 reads CASSLKIRLAVPGNEQFF. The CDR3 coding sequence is TGTGCCAGCAGCTTAAAAATTCGGCTAGCGGTCCCAGGGAATGAGCAGTTCTTC. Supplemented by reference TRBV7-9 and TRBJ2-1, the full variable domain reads DTGVSQNPRHKITKRGQNVTFRCDPISEHNRLYWYRQTLGQGPEFLTYFQNEAQLEKSRLLSDRFSAERPKGSFSTLEIQRTEQGDSAMYLCASSLKIRLAVPGNEQFFGPGTRLTVL.